In its sample, the clone carrying this TCR beta chain was seen a few times. The antigen is unknown. These data originate in a study of beta chain features in type 1 diabetes. About the study: Across the samples, about 110,000,000 sorted cells were examined in total. The study's findings and limits: Shorter TCRB CDR3s, moderately but significantly so, were found in Type 1 diabetes patients in all four CD4+ subsets.

This CDR3 is built from 14 residues. Unmatched junction bases numbered 0, after V lost 4 bases and J lost 0 bases. In germline, CDR1 is ENHRY, CDR2 SYGVKD. The sequenced template was cDNA made from the entire isolated RNA. Method: immunoSEQ multiplex PCR; TCRdb's copy keeps in-frame clones and lacks some. The sample records about 650,000 clones, 9.5% to 15% being singletons. The TCR sequence derives from a man aged 25 to 40 with type 1 diabetes. The rearrangement links TRBV10-3 to TRBJ1-1; 9 bases match TRBD1. Specimen: naive CD4+ T cells from blood. The DNA for the CDR3 is TGTGCCATCAGTGGGACAGGGGTGAACACTGAAGCTTTCTTT. This gives the protein CAISGTGVNTEAFF.